The 28 T cell receptor beta chains presented below share a single source sample, sequenced in a study of blood T cell repertoires in COVID-19. Measured with immunoSEQ multiplex PCR; TCRdb has only the in-frame clones, and not every one. The table records around 170,000 clones, 86% of them present only once. Sequencing used peripheral blood. These receptors came from a woman between 65 and 79 years old with acute or convalescent COVID-19.

Only a few counts were recorded for this clone. V is TRBV2 and J is TRBJ1-4; 7 bases are shared with TRBD1. The CDR3 length is 15 residues. Germline CDR1 is SNHLY and CDR2 is FYNNEI. The V gene end was trimmed by 0 bases and the J gene end by 3 bases; junction bases not matched to a gene: 1. The DNA of the CDR3 is TGTGCCAGCAGTGAAGCCGGGACAGCTAATGAAAAACTGTTTTTT. It translates to CASSEAGTANEKLFF.

The chain carries TRBV7-9 and TRBJ1-4; D ambiguous. Germline loops: CDR1 SEHNR, CDR2 FQNEAQ (reference sequence). CDR3 length equals 13 residues. Trimming took 1 base from V and 7 from J, leaving 7 bases between them. CDR3 DNA: TGTGCCAGCAGCTTAGGACAATCTGAAAAACTGTTTTTT. It yields the protein CASSLGQSEKLFF.

This clone was seen just once. This sequence joins TRBV19 and TRBJ2-2; tentatively, D is TRBD2 (8 bases). This CDR3 has 16 amino acids. V dropped 5 bases and J dropped 6 bases, with 19 bases sitting between them. Germline V gives CDR1 LNHDA, CDR2 SQIVND (reference sequence). As DNA, the CDR3 is TGTGCCAGTAGTGCCCAGGGGACAGCGGGGGCCGGGGAGCTGTTTTTT. Translation gives CASSAQGTAGAGELFF.

The V and J genes are TRBV19 and TRBJ1-2, with D hard to call. The CDR3 runs 15 residues. CDR1 LNHDA and CDR2 SQIVND come from the germline V gene (reference sequence). Trimming cost V 8 bases and J 5 bases, with 21 bases left between them. The CDR3 DNA follows: TGTGCCAGTGGGGAGCGATGGGATGCCCTATATGGCTACACCTTC. Protein product: CASGERWDALYGYTF.

The chain links TRBV5-1 to TRBJ1-2, with 9 bases identical to TRBD1. Germline V gene data show CDR1 as SGHRS and CDR2 as YFSETQ. The CDR3 is 15 residues long. The V segment lost 4 bases and the J segment 7 bases; nucleotides outside the gene matches: 11. The CDR3 protein is CASSKGDRAGLGYTF. Written as DNA, the CDR3 is TGCGCCAGCAGCAAGGGGGACAGGGCCGGGCTTGGCTACACCTTC.

The chain couples TRBV30 to TRBJ1-3; D is uncertain. The V end was cut by 0 bases, the J end by 6 bases, with 9 bases between. The CDR3 consists of 13 residues. The germline gives CDR1 GTSNPN, CDR2 SVGIG (reference sequence). CDR3 in amino acids: CAWSVDIVNTIYF. The CDR3 nucleotides read TGTGCCTGGAGTGTTGACATAGTAAACACCATATATTTT.

The V and J genes are TRBV4-3 and TRBJ2-3; TRBD2 agrees at 8 bases. Germline values: CDR1 LGHNA, CDR2 YSLEER. The CDR3 has 16 amino acids. V shed 4 bases and J 0 bases; nucleotides not matched to a gene: 6. CDR3 sequence reads: CASSRLGGASTDTQYF. The CDR3 DNA follows: TGCGCCAGCAGCCGTCTCGGGGGGGCTAGCACAGATACGCAGTATTTT.

About this clone itself: This CDR3 is also generated by other DNA sequences in the sample. The gene calls are TRBV6-5 and TRBJ1-5; D uncertain. This CDR3 comprises 12 residues. Trimming stripped 0 bases from V and 9 bases from J, with 6 bases between. Germline V lookup: CDR1 MNHEY, CDR2 SVGAGI. The CDR3 nucleotides are TGTGCCAGCAGTTACTCCGGTGGGCCCCAGCATTTT. Its translation: CASSYSGGPQHF.

This rearrangement joins TRBV29-1 to TRBJ1-1; 7 positions agree with TRBD1. Trimming took 6 bases from V and 4 from J; bases not matched to a gene: 8. Germline V lookup: CDR1 SQVTM, CDR2 ANQGSEA. The CDR3 spans 13 residues. CDR3: CSVGQTGTTEAFF. In DNA, the CDR3 is TGCAGCGTGGGACAGACAGGCACCACTGAAGCTTTCTTT.

This clone has just one count. V and J are TRBV11-2 and TRBJ2-5; TRBD1 might be the D (6 bases). Trimming took 6 bases from V and 2 from J, leaving 16 bases between them. The germline gives CDR1 SGHAT, CDR2 FQNNGV. The CDR3 is 15 amino acids. DNA of the CDR3: TGTGCCAGCAGACCCTACCAGGGGCATCAAGAGACCCAGTACTTC. Its translation: CASRPYQGHQETQYF. Together with reference TRBV11-2 and TRBJ2-5, the CDR3 gives the full variable domain: EAGVAQSPRYKIIEKRQSVAFWCNPISGHATLYWYQQILGQGPKLLIQFQNNGVVDDSQLPKDRFSAERLKGVDSTLKIQPAKLEDSAVYLCASRPYQGHQETQYFGPGTRLLVL.

V and J are TRBV19 and TRBJ2-2; D perhaps matches TRBD1 (6 bases). V was cut by 8 bases and J by 0 bases, with 13 bases left in between. The CDR3 length is 15 residues. Per the germline V gene, CDR1 is LNHDA and CDR2 is SQIVND (reference sequence). The CDR3: CASRPGTTNTGELFF. CDR3 coding DNA: TGTGCCAGTCGACCCGGGACAACGAACACCGGGGAGCTGTTTTTT.

This chain uses TRBV9 with TRBJ2-2; D perhaps matches TRBD1 (5 bases). Per the germline V gene, CDR1 is SGDLS and CDR2 is YYNGEE. V shed 7 bases and J shed 5 bases, with 15 bases lying between them. The CDR3 runs to 14 residues. The CDR3 reads CASRRQNRTGELFF. CDR3 nucleotides: TGTGCCAGCCGACGACAGAACCGAACCGGGGAGCTGTTTTTT.

The rearrangement joins TRBV6-2 or TRBV6-3 to TRBJ2-1; 10 nucleotides align to TRBD2. The junction had 5 bases not matched to a gene; V was cut back by 6 bases and J by 12 bases. CDR1 is MNHEY, CDR2 SVGEGT, per germline. The CDR3 loop spans 12 amino acids. This CDR3 reads CASSLSGRWQFF. The CDR3 DNA reads TGTGCCAGCAGCCTTAGCGGGAGGTGGCAGTTCTTC.

The chain couples TRBV19 to TRBJ2-5; TRBD2 agrees at 11 bases. This CDR3 is built from 15 residues. Germline values: CDR1 LNHDA, CDR2 SQIVND (reference sequence). V shed 4 bases and J 2 bases; nucleotides not matched to a gene: 3. The CDR3 DNA sequence: TGTGCCAGTAGTACCTCTAGCGGGGGGCAAGAGACCCAGTACTTC. Protein sequence: CASSTSSGGQETQYF.

The genes are TRBV15 and TRBJ2-7; 8 bases line up with TRBD1. V lost 3 bases to trimming and J lost 4 bases; unmatched junction nucleotides: 5. The length of the CDR3 is 14 residues. CDR1 and CDR2 (germline): LNHNV, YYDKDF (reference sequence). The CDR3 spells CATSRDRDTYEQYF. The CDR3 DNA is TGTGCCACCAGCAGGGACAGGGATACGTACGAGCAGTACTTC.

The J gene is TRBJ1-1, the V gene TRBV19, with D unclear. Looked up from germline, CDR1 is LNHDA and CDR2 is SQIVND (reference sequence). CDR3 size: 16 residues. V was clipped by 1 base and J by 1 base, with 13 bases between them. The CDR3 sequence is CASSIAGLSPNTEAFF. For the CDR3, the DNA is TGTGCCAGTAGTATAGCCGGACTTAGCCCGAACACTGAAGCTTTCTTT.

This rearrangement joins TRBV5-1 to TRBJ1-1, with D perhaps matching TRBD1 (6 bases). Trimming cost V 3 bases and J 4 bases, with 34 bases left between them. In germline, CDR1 is SGHRS, CDR2 YFSETQ. This CDR3 spans 21 amino acids. The CDR3 nucleotides are TGCGCCAGCAGCTCCGCCCGAACAGGGACCGCCCTCCAGGTTGGGGCCACTGAAGCTTTCTTT. Translated: CASSSARTGTALQVGATEAFF.

The gene calls are TRBV9 and TRBJ2-5; TRBD1 is a possible D gene (5 bases). The CDR3 covers 13 residues. CDR1 is SGDLS, CDR2 YYNGEE, per germline. Trimming stripped 4 bases from V and 3 bases from J, with 10 bases between. In nucleotides, the CDR3 is TGTGCCAGCAGCTCCCGACAGAAAGAGACCCAGTACTTC. Amino acid sequence: CASSSRQKETQYF.

The chain carries TRBV30 and TRBJ2-2, with D perhaps TRBD1 (6 bases). In germline, CDR1 is GTSNPN, CDR2 SVGIG (reference sequence). This CDR3 has 14 amino acids. Between the trimmed V and J ends, which lost 2 bases and 3 bases, there was a span of 10 bases. DNA for the CDR3: TGTGCCTGGAGTCCCCAGGGGTACACCGGGGAGCTGTTTTTT. It translates to CAWSPQGYTGELFF.

The chain has TRBV30 and TRBJ1-4; a weak D match, TRBD1 (5 bases). Per germline, CDR1 GTSNPN and CDR2 SVGIG (reference sequence). Trimming pared 8 bases from V and 4 bases from J, leaving 17 bases between. The length of the CDR3 is 14 residues. The CDR3 sequence: CAAEPGGNNEKLFF. The CDR3 DNA reads as TGTGCCGCAGAACCCGGGGGAAATAATGAAAAACTGTTTTTT.

The chain couples TRBV7-2 to TRBJ1-5, with 7 positions matching TRBD1. The CDR3 has 14 amino acids. Trimming cost V 5 bases and J 2 bases; bases outside gene matches: 3. CDR1 SGHTA and CDR2 FQGNSA come from the germline V gene. The CDR3 coding sequence is TGTGCCAGCAGCCGGGACAGAGGCAATCAGCCCCAGCATTTT. This gives the protein CASSRDRGNQPQHF.

This clone was seen just once. The rearrangement uses TRBV27 and TRBJ2-7, with 7 bases lining up with TRBD2. This CDR3 is 14 amino acids long. Per the germline V gene, CDR1 is MNHEY and CDR2 is SMNVEV (reference sequence). The J segment lost 2 bases and the V segment lost 5 bases, leaving 6 bases of the junction unmatched. In nucleotides, the CDR3 is TGTGCCAGCAGTCAAGGGAGGGGAGCCTACGAGCAGTACTTC. Encoded protein: CASSQGRGAYEQYF.

The CDR3 nucleotides read TGTGCCAGCAGCCTCGGACAGGGGGCAGATACGCAGTATTTT. Translating gives CASSLGQGADTQYF. This rearrangement joins TRBV7-2 to TRBJ2-3; TRBD1 agrees at 10 bases. The junction had 3 bases not matched to a gene; V was cut back by 5 bases and J by 4 bases. CDR1 and CDR2 (germline): SGHTA, FQGNSA. This CDR3 is built from 14 residues.

This clone was observed a few times. The J gene is TRBJ1-1, the V gene TRBV3-1 (or the pseudogene TRBV3-2); TRBD1 matches at 7 bases. The CDR3 consists of 13 residues. V lost 4 bases to trimming and J lost 2 bases; unmatched junction nucleotides: 1. Germline CDR1 and CDR2: LGHDT and YNNKEL (reference sequence). The CDR3 protein is CASSPGGNTEAFF. In DNA form, the CDR3 reads TGTGCCAGCAGCCCAGGGGGTAACACTGAAGCTTTCTTT.

V is TRBV29-1 and J is TRBJ2-2; weak D call: TRBD1 (6 bases). V dropped 5 bases and J dropped 6 bases, with 13 bases sitting between them. In germline, CDR1 is SQVTM, CDR2 ANQGSEA. CDR3 length equals 13 residues. The CDR3 bases are TGCAGCGTTCCAACAGGGATCCCCGGGGAGCTGTTTTTT. This encodes CSVPTGIPGELFF.

The chain employs TRBV6-6 and TRBJ2-6; D is uncertain. This CDR3 has 16 amino acids. V was trimmed by 5 bases and J by 0 bases, leaving 11 bases between them. Germline-derived CDR1 and CDR2 are MNHNY and SVGAGI (reference sequence). The CDR3 reads CASSQIFGSGANVLTF. CDR3 coding DNA: TGTGCCAGCAGTCAAATTTTCGGCTCTGGGGCCAACGTCCTGACTTTC.

The V and J genes are TRBV18 and TRBJ1-1; TRBD1 might be the D (5 bases). CDR3 length: 13 amino acids. In germline, CDR1 is KGHSH, CDR2 LQKENI. V was clipped by 8 bases and J by 4 bases, with 14 bases between them. The CDR3 is CASRKGDFTEAFF. The CDR3 DNA reads as TGTGCCAGCCGAAAAGGGGACTTCACTGAAGCTTTCTTT.

V and J are TRBV5-1 and TRBJ2-5; TRBD2 matches at 12 bases. Germline loops: CDR1 SGHRS, CDR2 YFSETQ. The CDR3 has 15 amino acids. The J segment lost 5 bases and the V segment lost 4 bases, leaving 6 bases of the junction unmatched. The CDR3 spells CASSPSGTSGETQYF. CDR3 bases: TGCGCCAGCAGCCCATCCGGGACTAGCGGGGAGACCCAGTACTTC. The full variable domain, in which reference TRBV5-1 and TRBJ2-5 provide the parts outside the CDR3, is KAGVTQTPRYLIKTRGQQVTLSCSPISGHRSVSWYQQTPGQGLQFLFEYFSETQRNKGNFPGRFSGRQFSNSRSEMNVSTLELGDSALYLCASSPSGTSGETQYFGPGTRLLVL.